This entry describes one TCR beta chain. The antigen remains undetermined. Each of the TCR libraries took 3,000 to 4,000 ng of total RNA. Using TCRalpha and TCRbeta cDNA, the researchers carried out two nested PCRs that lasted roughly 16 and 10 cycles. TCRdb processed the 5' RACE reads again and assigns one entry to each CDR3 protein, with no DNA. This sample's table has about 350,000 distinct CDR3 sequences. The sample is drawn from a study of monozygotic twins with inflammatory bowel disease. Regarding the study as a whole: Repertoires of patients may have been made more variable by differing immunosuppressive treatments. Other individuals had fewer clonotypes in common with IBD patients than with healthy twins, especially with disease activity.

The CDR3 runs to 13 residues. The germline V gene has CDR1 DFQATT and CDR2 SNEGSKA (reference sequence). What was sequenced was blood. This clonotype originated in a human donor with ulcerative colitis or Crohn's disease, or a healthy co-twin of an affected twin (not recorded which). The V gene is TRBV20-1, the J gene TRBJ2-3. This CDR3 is CSARVTGWDTQYF.